This paragraph reports one T cell receptor beta chain. These data belong to a study of patients and donors after allogeneic stem cell transplantation. From germline, CDR1 is SGHRS and CDR2 YFSETQ. V gave up 4 bases and J gave up 2 bases; unmatched junction bases: 9. The CDR3 spans 16 residues. TCRdb fed the RT-PCR reads into MiXCR, producing one record per CDR3 protein. Of 410,000 or so distinct CDR3 sequences listed, roughly 16% are singletons. The TCR was taken from a human donor who was either an allogeneic HSCT recipient or a stem cell or donor lymphocyte infusion donor (not recorded which). It is not recorded whose cells these are; they may come from a transplant donor. This rearrangement joins TRBV5-1 to TRBJ2-3; 8 positions match TRBD1. The specimen was blood, either unsorted or a sorted T cell fraction (not recorded which). The CDR3 bases are TGCGCCAGCAGCCCCGGACAGGGTACATTCACAGATACGCAGTATTTT. Amino acids: CASSPGQGTFTDTQYF. Full variable domain (missing parts from reference TRBV5-1 and TRBJ2-3): KAGVTQTPRYLIKTRGQQVTLSCSPISGHRSVSWYQQTPGQGLQFLFEYFSETQRNKGNFPGRFSGRQFSNSRSEMNVSTLELGDSALYLCASSPGQGTFTDTQYFGPGTRLTVL.